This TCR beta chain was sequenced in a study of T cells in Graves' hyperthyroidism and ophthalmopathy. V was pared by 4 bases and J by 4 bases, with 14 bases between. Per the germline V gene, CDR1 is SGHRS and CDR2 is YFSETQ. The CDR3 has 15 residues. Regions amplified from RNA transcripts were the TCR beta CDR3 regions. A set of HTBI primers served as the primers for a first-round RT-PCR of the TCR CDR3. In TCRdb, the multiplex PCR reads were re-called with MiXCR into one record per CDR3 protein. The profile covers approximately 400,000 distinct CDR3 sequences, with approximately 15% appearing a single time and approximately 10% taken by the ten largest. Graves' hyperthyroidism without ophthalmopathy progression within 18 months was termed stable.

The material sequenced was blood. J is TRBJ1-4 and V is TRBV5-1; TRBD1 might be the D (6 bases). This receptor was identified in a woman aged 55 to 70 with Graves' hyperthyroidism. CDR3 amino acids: CASSDPGVVNEKLFF. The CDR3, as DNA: TGCGCCAGCAGCGACCCAGGGGTGGTTAATGAAAAACTGTTTTTT.